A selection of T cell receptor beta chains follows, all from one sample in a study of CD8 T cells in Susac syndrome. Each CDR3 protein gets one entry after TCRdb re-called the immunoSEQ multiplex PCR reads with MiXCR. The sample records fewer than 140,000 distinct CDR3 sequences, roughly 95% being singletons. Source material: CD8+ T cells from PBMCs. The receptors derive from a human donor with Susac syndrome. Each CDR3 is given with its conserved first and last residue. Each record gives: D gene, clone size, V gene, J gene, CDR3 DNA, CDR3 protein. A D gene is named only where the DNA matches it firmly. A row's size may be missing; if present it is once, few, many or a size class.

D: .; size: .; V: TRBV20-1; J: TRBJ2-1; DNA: TGCAGTGTTTCGGGGGAGACAGACTACAATGAGCAGTTCTTC; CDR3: CSVSGETDYNEQFF
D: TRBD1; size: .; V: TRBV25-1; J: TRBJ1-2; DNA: TGTGCCAGCAGCCTCCCCGGGACAGGGAATGGCTACACCTTC; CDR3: CASSLPGTGNGYTF
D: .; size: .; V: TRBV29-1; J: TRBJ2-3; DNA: TGCAGCGTTCCGGGACCAAGCACAGATACGCAGTATTTT; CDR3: CSVPGPSTDTQYF
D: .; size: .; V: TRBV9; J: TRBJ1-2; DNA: TGTGCCAGCAGCGTAGAAAATTCGTTCTCCGGCTACACCTTC; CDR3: CASSVENSFSGYTF
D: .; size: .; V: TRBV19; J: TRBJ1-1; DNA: TGTGCCAGTAGTATCAGTCAGGACCTCACTGAAGCTTTCTTT; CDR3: CASSISQDLTEAFF
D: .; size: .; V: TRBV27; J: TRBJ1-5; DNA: TGTGCCAGCAGCCCCCGGGGGCCAGGCAATCAGCCCCAGCATTTT; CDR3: CASSPRGPGNQPQHF
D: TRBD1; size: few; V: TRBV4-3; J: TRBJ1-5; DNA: TGCGCCAGCAGCCAGGGGACAGGGGGGTATCAGCCCCAGCATTTT; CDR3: CASSQGTGGYQPQHF
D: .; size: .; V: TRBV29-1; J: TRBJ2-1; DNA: TGCAGCGTTGAAGATAGGAGGGTAGCAAGCTCCTACAATGAGCAGTTCTTC; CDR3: CSVEDRRVASSYNEQFF
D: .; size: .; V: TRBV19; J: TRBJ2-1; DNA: TGTGCCAGTAGTTTCGGACTCAACAATGAGCAGTTCTTC; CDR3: CASSFGLNNEQFF
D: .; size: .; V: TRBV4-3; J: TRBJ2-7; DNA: TGCGCCAGCAGCCAAGGGCAGGGCCTCTCCTACGAGCAGTACTTC; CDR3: CASSQGQGLSYEQYF
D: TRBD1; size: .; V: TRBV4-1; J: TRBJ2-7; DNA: TGCGCCAGTTCCCGGGGACAGAACTACGAGCAGTACTTC; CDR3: CASSRGQNYEQYF
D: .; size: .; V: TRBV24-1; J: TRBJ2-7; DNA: TGTGCCACCAGTGATCCCGCTACTCCCGAGCAGTACTTC; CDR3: CATSDPATPEQYF
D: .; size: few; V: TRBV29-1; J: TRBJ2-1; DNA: TGCAGCGTTGCGGGGGAGACCTACAATGAGCAGTTCTTC; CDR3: CSVAGETYNEQFF
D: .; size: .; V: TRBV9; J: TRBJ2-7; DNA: TGTGCCAGCAGCCTCGCGGGCGGATCTAACCACGAGCAGTACTTC; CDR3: CASSLAGGSNHEQYF
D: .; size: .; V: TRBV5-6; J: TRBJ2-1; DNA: TGTGCCAGCAGCTTGACCTATGAGCAGTTCTTC; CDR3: CASSLTYEQFF
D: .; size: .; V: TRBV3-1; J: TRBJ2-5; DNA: TGTGCCAGCAGCCAAGAGACTACTCGGGGGGAGACCCAGTACTTC; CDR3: CASSQETTRGETQYF
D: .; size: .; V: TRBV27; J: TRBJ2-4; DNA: TGTGCCAGCAGTCCTCAGGGAAACGGGGACATTCAGTACTTC; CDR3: CASSPQGNGDIQYF
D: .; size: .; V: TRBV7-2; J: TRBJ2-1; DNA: TGTGCCAGCAGCTCCCGATCCCAGGGTCGCTCCTACAATGAGCAGTTCTTC; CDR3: CASSSRSQGRSYNEQFF
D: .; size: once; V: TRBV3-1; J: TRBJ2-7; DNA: TGTGCCAGCAGCCTTCCGGGACAAATCTACGAGCAGTACTTC; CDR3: CASSLPGQIYEQYF
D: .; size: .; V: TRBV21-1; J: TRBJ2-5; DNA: TGTGCCAGCAGTAACGAGCAGTATCAAGAGACCCAGTACTTC; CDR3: CASSNEQYQETQYF
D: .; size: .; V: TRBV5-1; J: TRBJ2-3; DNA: TGCGCCAGCAGCTTGGCGGCAGGGCGGGCAGATACGCAGTATTTT; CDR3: CASSLAAGRADTQYF
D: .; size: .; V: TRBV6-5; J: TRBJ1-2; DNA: TGTGCCAGCAGTTCCGGAGGAAACTATGGCTACACCTTC; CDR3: CASSSGGNYGYTF
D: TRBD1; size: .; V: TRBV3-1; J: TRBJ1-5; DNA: TGTGCCAGCACCCCCAACAGGACAGGGGGCGATAGGGGTCATTTT; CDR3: CASTPNRTGGDRGHF
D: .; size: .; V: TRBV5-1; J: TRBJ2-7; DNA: TGCGCCAGCAGATCTCTGGGGTCGGATGAGCAGTACTTC; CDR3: CASRSLGSDEQYF
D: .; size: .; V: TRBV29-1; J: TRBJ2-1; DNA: TGCAGCGTTGAACTATTCACAGGGATGGAGCAGTTCTTC; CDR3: CSVELFTGMEQFF
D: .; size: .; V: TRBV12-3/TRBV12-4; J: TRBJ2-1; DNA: TGTGCCAGCAGCCTAGGGCTCCTGGGCTCCTACAATGAGCAGTTCTTC; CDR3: CASSLGLLGSYNEQFF
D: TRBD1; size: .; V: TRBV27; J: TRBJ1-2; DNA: TGTGCCAGCAGTTTCGGACAGGGGAGTCACTATGGCTACACCTTC; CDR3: CASSFGQGSHYGYTF